The following is a T cell receptor (beta chain) sequence with its context. The data were taken from a study of PD-L1 blockade in urothelial cancer. The data were produced by immunoSEQ multiplex PCR, yet TCRdb's version contains in-frame clones alone and is incomplete. The sample includes around 46,000 clones, 82% of them seen just once. Time point denoted: peripheral blood 6 weeks after treatment start. The CDR3 length is 12 residues. Germline values: CDR1 SNHLY, CDR2 FYNNEI. V was clipped by 7 bases and J by 3 bases, with 9 bases between them. The specimen comprised PBMCs, sampled around atezolizumab (anti-PD-L1) treatment. The receptor comes from a man aged 60-69 years with urothelial cancer. The chain carries TRBV2 and TRBJ1-2, with unresolved D. The CDR3 loop reads CASKNTDYGYTF. In nucleotides, the CDR3 is TGTGCCAGCAAGAATACAGACTATGGCTACACCTTC.